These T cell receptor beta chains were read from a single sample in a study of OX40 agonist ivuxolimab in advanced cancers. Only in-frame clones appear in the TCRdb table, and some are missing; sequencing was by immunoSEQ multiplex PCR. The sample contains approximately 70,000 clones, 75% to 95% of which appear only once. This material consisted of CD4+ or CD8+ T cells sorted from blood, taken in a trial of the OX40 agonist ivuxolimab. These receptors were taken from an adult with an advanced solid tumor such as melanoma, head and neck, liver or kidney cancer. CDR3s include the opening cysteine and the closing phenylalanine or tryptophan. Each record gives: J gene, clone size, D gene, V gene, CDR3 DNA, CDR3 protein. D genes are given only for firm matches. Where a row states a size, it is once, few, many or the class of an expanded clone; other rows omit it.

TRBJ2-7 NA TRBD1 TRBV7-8 TGTGCCAGCAGCTCAAGCCTCCGGGACAGGGTGGTCAAGCAGTACTTC CASSSSLRDRVVKQYF
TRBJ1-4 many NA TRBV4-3 TGCGCCAGCAGCCAGTTACAGGGTCCGGAGGAAAAACTGTTTTTT CASSQLQGPEEKLFF
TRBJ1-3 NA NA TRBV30 TGTGCCTGGAGGGGTGGAAACACCATATATTTT CAWRGGNTIYF
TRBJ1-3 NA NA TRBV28 TGTGCCAGCAGTGAAACGAGCTCTGGAAACACCATATATTTT CASSETSSGNTIYF
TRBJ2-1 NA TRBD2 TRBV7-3 TGTGCCAGCAGCTCGGGACTAGCCGGGGGCAATGAGCAGTTCTTC CASSSGLAGGNEQFF
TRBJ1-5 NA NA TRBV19 TGTGCCAGTAGTATAGTAGATGGCAATCAGCCCCAGCATTTT CASSIVDGNQPQHF
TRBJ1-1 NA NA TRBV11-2 TGTGCCAGCAGCTTACGAGGGAACACTGAAGCTTTCTTT CASSLRGNTEAFF
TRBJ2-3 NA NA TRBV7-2 TGTGCCAGCAGCTTATCGAGGGGCACAGATACGCAGTATTTT CASSLSRGTDTQYF
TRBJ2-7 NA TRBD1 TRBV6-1 TGTGCCAGCAGTGATCCGGGACAGGGTAACCACGAGCAGTACTTC CASSDPGQGNHEQYF
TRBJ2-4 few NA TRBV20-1 TGCAGTGCCCTCAGGGAGGACATTCAGTACTTC CSALREDIQYF
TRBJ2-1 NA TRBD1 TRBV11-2 TGTGCCAGCAGCTTTTTACCGGGACAGGGGATAGGTGAGCAGTTCTTC CASSFLPGQGIGEQFF
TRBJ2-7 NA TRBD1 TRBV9 TGTGCCAGCAGCACCGGACAGGGGAGAGGGTATAGCTCCTACGAGCAGTACTTC CASSTGQGRGYSSYEQYF
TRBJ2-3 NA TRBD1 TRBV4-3 TGCGCCAGCAGCCAAGGACAGGGGAAGACAGATACGCAGTATTTT CASSQGQGKTDTQYF
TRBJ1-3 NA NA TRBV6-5 TGTGCCAGCAGCCCCGTGAGAGGGGCTGGAAACACCATATATTTT CASSPVRGAGNTIYF
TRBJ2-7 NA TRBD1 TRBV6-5 TGTGCCAGCAGTTACTCCGGACAGGGTCCAGGCGAGCAGTACTTC CASSYSGQGPGEQYF
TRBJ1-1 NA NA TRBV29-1 TGCAGCGTCCGTCGGGGGTACACTGAAGCTTTCTTT CSVRRGYTEAFF
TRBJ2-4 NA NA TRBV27 TGTGCCGGCCCGTGGAGGGGGAAAGCGGGAAGGCAAAACATTCAGTACTTC CAGPWRGKAGRQNIQYF
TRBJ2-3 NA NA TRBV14 TGTGCCAGCAGCCAAGATCGGCCAAATACGCAGTATTTT CASSQDRPNTQYF
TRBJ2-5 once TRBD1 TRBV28 TGTGCCAGCAGTTCCCCGACAGGGGGCGTAGAGACCCAGTACTTC CASSSPTGGVETQYF
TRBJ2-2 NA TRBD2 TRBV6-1 TGTGCCACGACCGGGAGGGCCGCGAACACCGGGGAGCTGTTTTTT CATTGRAANTGELFF
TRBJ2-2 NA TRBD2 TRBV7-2 TGTGCCAGCAGCTTAGCGCTGGCGGGAGCCCCCCGTGTCACCGGGGAGCTGTTTTTT CASSLALAGAPRVTGELFF
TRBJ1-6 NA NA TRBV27 TGTGCCAGCAGTTTTTCTTTCGGGGGCAGTTCACCCCTCCACTTT CASSFSFGGSSPLHF
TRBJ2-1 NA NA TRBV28 TGTGCCAGCAGTTTAATCGGCGTCCGGGGGCGCGGTGAGCAGTTCTTC CASSLIGVRGRGEQFF
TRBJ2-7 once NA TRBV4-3 TGCGCCAGCAGCCGGACAGTTTACACCTACGAGCAGTACTTC CASSRTVYTYEQYF
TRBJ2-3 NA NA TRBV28 TGTGCCAGCAGTTTAAATAGGGGGGCGCGGGGCACAGATACGCAGTATTTT CASSLNRGARGTDTQYF
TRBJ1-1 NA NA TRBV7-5 TGTGCCAGCAGCCTACAGGAGAACACTGAAGCTTTCTTT CASSLQENTEAFF
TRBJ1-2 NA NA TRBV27 TGTGCCAGCAGTTCCGTTAGGGGCGCCGGCTATGGCTACACCTTC CASSSVRGAGYGYTF
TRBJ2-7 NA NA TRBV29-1 TGCAGCGTTTCCCGGGATGCCGAGCAGTACTTC CSVSRDAEQYF
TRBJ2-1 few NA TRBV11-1 TGTGCCAGCGCGGCGCAACCGTACAATGAGCAGTTCTTC CASAAQPYNEQFF
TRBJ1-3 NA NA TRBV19 TGTGCCAGTAGTACCTCCCCGGGCGGAAACACCATATATTTT CASSTSPGGNTIYF